This is a list of T cell receptor beta chains from one sample in a study of siplizumab effects on memory and regulatory T cells. Sequencing used immunoSEQ multiplex PCR; TCRdb keeps in-frame clones, though not all of them. The sample lists fewer than 110,000 clones, around 90% occurring once. Sequences were obtained from non-Treg CD4+ T cells sorted from blood. All receptors come from a human donor in good health. Each CDR3 is given with its conserved first and last residue. The D gene is left open where the match is weak. Size values are once, few and many counts, or a class for expanded clones, and some rows have none.

j_call | cdr3_length | clone_size | d_call | v_call | cdr3_nt | cdr3_aa
TRBJ2-5 | 13 | . | . | TRBV7-9 | TGTGCCAGCAGCCCCTCTAGGGGGGAGACCCAGTACTTC | CASSPSRGETQYF
TRBJ2-1 | 14 | . | . | TRBV12-5 | TGTGCTAGTGGTTTGGATCCGTATTACAATGAGCAGTTCTTC | CASGLDPYYNEQFF
TRBJ2-2 | 15 | . | . | TRBV27 | TGTGCCAGCAGTCGCATGGGGGCTGGTACCGGGGAGCTGTTTTTT | CASSRMGAGTGELFF
TRBJ1-2 | 14 | . | . | TRBV25-1 | TGTGCCAGCAGTGAATCAGGAGGCGGCTATGGCTACACCTTC | CASSESGGGYGYTF
TRBJ1-5 | 15 | . | . | TRBV4-1 | TGCGCCAGCAGCCAAGATAGCAGCCCTAATCAGCCCCAGCATTTT | CASSQDSSPNQPQHF
TRBJ2-1 | 15 | once | . | TRBV5-1 | TGCGCCAGCAGCCCGGGGACCATCTCCTACAATGAGCAGTTCTTC | CASSPGTISYNEQFF
TRBJ1-2 | 14 | . | . | TRBV5-4 | TGTGCCAGCAGCTTGGAGTTAGCTCTCTATGGCTACACCTTC | CASSLELALYGYTF
TRBJ2-4 | 14 | . | TRBD2 | TRBV28 | TGTGCCAGCACCCCCGGACTAGTTTCAAACATTCAGTACTTC | CASTPGLVSNIQYF
TRBJ2-3 | 13 | . | . | TRBV6-1 | TGTGCCAGCAGTGACCGACAGGGAGGTACGCAGTATTTT | CASSDRQGGTQYF
TRBJ2-5 | 15 | . | . | TRBV6-1 | TGTGCCAGCAGTAGGGAGCGTAGGGGCGAGGAGACCCAGTACTTC | CASSRERRGEETQYF
TRBJ2-7 | 13 | . | . | TRBV2 | TGTGCCAGCAGCGAAGACTGGCCCCGCGAGCAGTACTTC | CASSEDWPREQYF
TRBJ2-7 | 12 | . | TRBD1 | TRBV9 | TGTGCCAGCAGCGCCCTGGGACAGCCACCTTCATTC | CASSALGQPPSF
TRBJ1-1 | 17 | . | . | TRBV11-3 | TGTGCCAGCAGCTTAGATGGTGGCAGGGCATTAAGCACTGAAGCTTTCTTT | CASSLDGGRALSTEAFF
TRBJ2-5 | 14 | . | TRBD2 | TRBV2 | TGTGCCAGCAGCCTCGGGGGGGGAGGAGAGACCCAGTACTTC | CASSLGGGGETQYF
TRBJ2-1 | 17 | . | TRBD2 | TRBV7-9 | TGTGCCAGCAGTCCTCCCCTCGAACGGGAGGGTTTGAATGAGCAGTTCTTC | CASSPPLEREGLNEQFF
TRBJ1-5 | 14 | . | . | TRBV6-1 | TGTGCCAGCAGGAGGACCTATAGCAATCAGCCCCAGCATTTT | CASRRTYSNQPQHF
TRBJ2-5 | 15 | . | TRBD1 | TRBV7-7 | TGTGCTAGCAGCTTAGCAGGGGGCGGAGGCGAGACCCAGTACTTC | CASSLAGGGGETQYF
TRBJ1-4 | 14 | once | TRBD1 | TRBV11-2 | TGTGCCAGCAGCTTATCAGGGGGCGGTGAAAAACTGTTTTTT | CASSLSGGGEKLFF
TRBJ2-3 | 15 | . | TRBD2 | TRBV5-5 | TGTGCCAGCATCAGACTAGCGGGAACCACAGATACGCAGTATTTT | CASIRLAGTTDTQYF
TRBJ2-7 | 14 | once | . | TRBV13 | TGTGCCAGCAGCTTGGGGGGCCCTGCCGACGAGCAGTACTTC | CASSLGGPADEQYF
TRBJ2-7 | 11 | . | . | TRBV5-4 | TGTGCCAGCAGCTTGGTAGGTGAGCAGTACTTC | CASSLVGEQYF
TRBJ2-3 | 14 | . | TRBD2 | TRBV2 | TGTGCCTACGTAGCGGGAGGGTCCCGAGATACGCAGTATTTT | CAYVAGGSRDTQYF
TRBJ1-1 | 14 | few | . | TRBV19 | TGTGCCAGTAGTACGCAGGGAGGTTCCTCTGAAGCTTTCTTT | CASSTQGGSSEAFF
TRBJ2-2 | 13 | . | TRBD1 | TRBV5-5 | TGTGCCAGGCACGACAGGGAGCCTGGGGAGCTGTTTTTT | CARHDREPGELFF
TRBJ2-3 | 15 | . | TRBD1 | TRBV4-1 | TGCGCCAGCAGGAGGACAGGGGGAAACACAGATACGCAGTATTTT | CASRRTGGNTDTQYF
TRBJ2-6 | 13 | . | . | TRBV28 | TGTGCCAGCTCTCTTCCCGGGGCCAACGTCCTGACTTTC | CASSLPGANVLTF
TRBJ2-3 | 18 | . | TRBD2 | TRBV4-2 | TGTGCCAGCAGCCGGAAAAACTCAGCGGGGGTTAGCACAGATACGCAGTATTTT | CASSRKNSAGVSTDTQYF
TRBJ2-7 | 15 | . | . | TRBV5-6 | TGTGCCAGCAGCTTCGGCAGGAGGAGCTCCTACGAGCAGTACTTC | CASSFGRRSSYEQYF
TRBJ2-6 | 18 | . | TRBD2 | TRBV27 | TGTGCCAGCAGTTGGGGACTAGCGGGAGGATTTGGGGCCAACGTCCTGACTTTC | CASSWGLAGGFGANVLTF
TRBJ1-4 | 14 | . | . | TRBV7-9 | TGTGCCAGCAGCTTAGAACAGGCGGATGAAAAACTGTTTTTT | CASSLEQADEKLFF
TRBJ2-3 | 14 | once | . | TRBV2 | TGTGCCAGCAGTGACTCCAGTCGGGCAGATACGCAGTATTTT | CASSDSSRADTQYF
TRBJ2-2 | 15 | . | TRBD2 | TRBV10-2 | TGCGCCAGCAGCAGACTAGCGGGAGGCGCCGGGGAGCTGTTTTTT | CASSRLAGGAGELFF
TRBJ2-5 | 16 | . | TRBD2 | TRBV28 | TGTGCCAGCACCGGTGGACTAGCGGGAGTGTTGGAGACCCAGTACTTC | CASTGGLAGVLETQYF